The next 26 T cell receptor beta chains were all read from a single sample in a study of a mutant IDH1 vaccine in newly diagnosed glioma (dated by TCRdb to the early 2020s). Libraries came from the immunoSEQ multiplex PCR assay. Held by TCRdb, this immuneACCESS table contains in-frame sequences only and omits some clones. Under half of the omission traces to an unresolved V gene where checked; the cause of the rest is unknown. Across this sample there are roughly 60,000 clones, with approximately 80% seen only once. Together, the top ten hold around 5% of the sample. No antigen is known for these receptors. Explained via the paper, the time point label denotes: week 35, safety follow-up. A 20-mer mutant IDH1 peptide at 300 micrograms in Montanide made up each vaccine dose, which was injected subcutaneously together with topical imiquimod. Sequences were derived from PBMCs, sampled from a glioma patient whose treatment included an IDH1 peptide vaccine. Receptors originate from a man between 35 and 55 years old with glioma.

This clone has a handful of counts. This sample also contains other DNA sequences that code for the same CDR3. This chain links TRBV30 with TRBJ1-2, with 7 nucleotides matching TRBD1. V lost 3 bases, J lost 2 bases, and 9 bases stayed unmatched. The CDR3 runs to 15 residues. The V gene's germline CDR1 is GTSNPN and CDR2 SVGIG (reference sequence). Here the CDR3 DNA reads TGTGCCTGGAGCGGACCCGGGACAGTAAACTATGGCTACACCTTC. Protein: CAWSGPGTVNYGYTF.

The V and J genes are TRBV5-6 and TRBJ2-2; a possible D gene is TRBD2 (6 bases). Germline V CDR1 and CDR2: SGHDT, YYEEEE. This CDR3 comprises 17 residues. Trimming stripped 2 bases from V and 4 bases from J, with 18 bases between. The CDR3 DNA sequence: TGTGCCAGCAGCTTTACCGGGACTTTTATGGGCACCGGGGAGCTGTTTTTT. It translates to CASSFTGTFMGTGELFF.

V usage is TRBV15 and J usage is TRBJ2-7; 8 bases line up with TRBD1. Germline CDR1 LNHNV, CDR2 YYDKDF (reference sequence). Trimming cost V 5 bases and J 3 bases; bases outside gene matches: 6. The CDR3 runs 14 residues. Here the CDR3 DNA reads TGTGCCACCAGCGGCACAGGGGGTATCTACGAGCAGTACTTC. The encoded protein is CATSGTGGIYEQYF.

The CDR3 region is CASSLTGARSEQYF. The CDR3 nucleotides are TGTGCCAGCAGCTTGACGGGGGCGAGAAGCGAGCAGTACTTC. This chain connects TRBV5-6 to TRBJ2-7; the D gene could be TRBD1 or TRBD2 (6 bases each). Trimming shortened V by 1 base and J by 6 bases, and 14 bases separated the two germline ends. CDR1 and CDR2 from the germline V gene are SGHDT and YYEEEE. The length of the CDR3 is 14 residues.

Notes on this clone: A read error may produce the germline difference seen at one junction end. This chain joins TRBV10-3 and TRBJ2-7; 9 bases are a match to TRBD1. The germline CDR1 and CDR2 sequences are ENHRY and SYGVKD. This CDR3 is 12 amino acids long. The CDR3 loop reads CAIREPGQGAHF. The CDR3 nucleotides read TGTGCCATCAGGGAACCGGGACAGGGTGCCCACTTC.

The chain links TRBV7-8 to TRBJ2-7; 10 positions agree with TRBD1. This CDR3 region has 15 residues. CDR1 is SGHVS, CDR2 FQNEAQ, per germline. Germline trimming cut 5 bases from V and 7 bases from J; bases unmatched to any gene: 11. This CDR3 is CASSPPGTGEREQYF. CDR3 sequence (DNA): TGTGCCAGCAGCCCCCCCGGGACAGGGGAGAGGGAGCAGTACTTC. The full variable domain, with the rest looked up from reference TRBV7-8 and TRBJ2-7, is GAGVSQSPRYKVAKRGQDVALRCDPISGHVSLFWYQQALGQGPEFLTYFQNEAQLDKSGLPSDRFFAERPEGSVSTLKIQRTQQEDSAVYLCASSPPGTGEREQYFGPGTRLTVT.

The chain uses TRBV7-3 and TRBJ2-3, with 9 bases lining up with TRBD2. Germline loops: CDR1 SGHTA, CDR2 FQGTGA. V shed 1 base, J shed 0 bases, and the junction held 5 bases outside the gene matches. The CDR3 is 17 amino acids. The CDR3 loop is CASSLKGGRVSTDTQYF. Written as DNA, the CDR3 is TGTGCCAGCAGCTTAAAGGGCGGGAGGGTCAGCACAGATACGCAGTATTTT. Looking up the rest from reference TRBV7-3 and TRBJ2-3 gives the full variable domain: GAGVSQTPSNKVTEKGKYVELRCDPISGHTALYWYRQSLGQGPEFLIYFQGTGAADDSGLPNDRFFAVRPEGSVSTLKIQRTERGDSAVYLCASSLKGGRVSTDTQYFGPGTRLTVL.

This clone was detected many times. J is TRBJ2-7 and V is TRBV6-1, with 9 bases aligning to TRBD1. Trimming at V came to 6 bases and at J to 6 bases, leaving 9 bases not matched to a gene. Looked up from germline, CDR1 is MNHNS and CDR2 is SASEGT. The CDR3 is made up of 14 amino acids. The CDR3 sequence: CASSGTGYVSEQYF. In nucleotides, the CDR3 is TGTGCCAGCAGCGGGACAGGGTATGTTTCCGAGCAGTACTTC.

The V gene is TRBV6-1, the J gene TRBJ1-2; D perhaps matches TRBD1 (6 bases). This CDR3 is 15 amino acids long. V lost 2 bases to trimming and J lost 7 bases, with 17 bases between them. CDR1 is MNHNS and CDR2 is SASEGT in the germline V gene. The CDR3 DNA is TGTGCCAGCAGTGAAACGGACAGAATCGGGTCTGGCTACACCTTC. As protein: CASSETDRIGSGYTF.

The rearrangement uses TRBV5-1 and TRBJ2-1; TRBD2 is a possible D gene (6 bases). V lost 2 bases and J lost 10, with 19 bases in between. Per germline, CDR1 SGHRS and CDR2 YFSETQ. The length of the CDR3 is 15 residues. The CDR3 reads CASSLTGDPYWEQFF. DNA for the CDR3: TGCGCCAGCAGCTTAACGGGAGATCCTTACTGGGAGCAGTTCTTC.

The rearrangement joins TRBV5-1 to TRBJ2-3; D not resolved. Germline V lookup: CDR1 SGHRS, CDR2 YFSETQ. This CDR3 has 16 amino acids. The V gene lost 4 bases and the J gene lost 4 bases, with 19 bases spanning the gap. The CDR3 DNA follows: TGCGCCAGCAGCACCGGGTCGGTAGGGCCAGCAGATACGCAGTATTTT. As protein: CASSTGSVGPADTQYF.

CDR3 in DNA: TGTGCCAGCAGCTGCCGGACTAGCGGGGGGGCGAGGCAAGAGACCCAGTACTTC. Amino acids: CASSCRTSGGARQETQYF. The chain combines TRBV12-1 with TRBJ2-5; the D call in the table, TRBD2, was not verified against the DNA. TRBV12-1 is flagged as a pseudogene. This CDR3 is built from 18 residues.

This chain links TRBV5-1 with TRBJ1-1, with D unclear. The V and J ends lost 3 bases and 9 bases respectively, with 12 bases between them. In germline, CDR1 is SGHRS, CDR2 YFSETQ. CDR3 length equals 12 residues. The CDR3 DNA is TGCGCCAGCAGCTCCGGCGACGGTCAAGCTTTCTTT. Translation: CASSSGDGQAFF.

This sequence joins TRBV2 and TRBJ1-1, with D maybe TRBD1 (5 bases). The CDR3 has 15 amino acids. Germline V gene sequence: CDR1 SNHLY, CDR2 FYNNEI. With 3 bases removed from V and 4 bases from J, the gap between germline ends came to 15 bases. CDR3 nucleotides: TGTGCCAGCAGTGATTTTGGGGCGTCGGGCACTGAAGCTTTCTTT. Its translation: CASSDFGASGTEAFF.

The rearrangement links TRBV18 to TRBJ1-5, with D unresolved. Deletions cut 5 bases from V and 0 bases from J, with 11 bases between. CDR3 length: 15 residues. The V gene's germline CDR1 is KGHSH and CDR2 LQKENI. This CDR3 reads CASSSGPYSNQPQHF. CDR3 in DNA: TGTGCCAGCTCATCCGGGCCCTATAGCAATCAGCCCCAGCATTTT.

The chain has TRBV5-8 and TRBJ1-5; no firm D call. CDR1 is SGHTS, CDR2 YDEGEE, per germline. V lost 1 base and J lost 7, with 6 bases in between. The CDR3 consists of 12 residues. In DNA form, the CDR3 reads TGTGCCAGCAGCTTGCGGGAACAGCCCCAGCATTTT. Residues: CASSLREQPQHF. The full variable domain, rest sourced from reference TRBV5-8 and TRBJ1-5, is EAGVTQSPTHLIKTRGQQATLRCSPISGHTSVYWYQQALGLGLQFLLWYDEGEERNRGNFPPRFSGRQFPNYSSELNVNALELEDSALYLCASSLREQPQHFGDGTRLSIL.

This sequence joins TRBV30 and TRBJ2-5; 10 bases match TRBD2. Gene TRBJ2-7 matches the end of the DNA better, so the J call may be wrong. Looked up from germline, CDR1 is GTSNPN and CDR2 is SVGIG (reference sequence). This CDR3 is 15 amino acids long. The chain's CDR3 is CAWSGAGGRRAEQYF. CDR3 nucleotide sequence: TGTGCCTGGAGTGGAGCGGGGGGGCGGCGAGCCGAGCAGTACTTC.

V is TRBV5-1 and J is TRBJ1-6, with TRBD1 matching 9 bases. Per the germline V gene, CDR1 is SGHRS and CDR2 is YFSETQ. V trimming: 3 bases; J trimming: 6 bases; junction bases outside the gene matches: 4. The CDR3 sequence is 15 residues long. This CDR3 is CASSWTGVSNSPLHF. Written as DNA, the CDR3 is TGCGCCAGCAGCTGGACAGGGGTATCTAATTCACCCCTCCACTTT. The full variable domain, with the rest looked up from reference TRBV5-1 and TRBJ1-6, is KAGVTQTPRYLIKTRGQQVTLSCSPISGHRSVSWYQQTPGQGLQFLFEYFSETQRNKGNFPGRFSGRQFSNSRSEMNVSTLELGDSALYLCASSWTGVSNSPLHFGNGTRLTVT.

Details on this clone: The same CDR3 can be traced to other DNA sequences in this sample. The chain employs TRBV9 and TRBJ2-4, with 11 bases identical to TRBD2. The CDR3 sequence is 20 residues long. The J segment lost 0 bases and the V segment lost 0 bases, leaving 11 bases of the junction unmatched. CDR1 SGDLS and CDR2 YYNGEE come from the germline V gene. The CDR3 nucleotides are TGTGCCAGCAGCGTAGCCGGGGGGACTAGCGGAACACTAGCCAAAAACATTCAGTACTTC. It codes for CASSVAGGTSGTLAKNIQYF. The full variable domain, rest sourced from reference TRBV9 and TRBJ2-4, is DSGVTQTPKHLITATGQRVTLRCSPRSGDLSVYWYQQSLDQGLQFLIQYYNGEERAKGNILERFSAQQFPDLHSELNLSSLELGDSALYFCASSVAGGTSGTLAKNIQYFGAGTRLSVL.

The chain links TRBV11-2 to TRBJ1-1; TRBD1 matches at 8 bases. With V trimmed by 8 bases and J by 4 bases, 9 bases remained unmatched. This CDR3 comprises 14 residues. Germline V gene sequence: CDR1 SGHAT, CDR2 FQNNGV. The DNA of the CDR3 is TGTGCCAGCCTAGCGACAGGGGCGATCACTGAAGCTTTCTTT. Its protein product is CASLATGAITEAFF. The full variable domain, completed using reference TRBV11-2 and TRBJ1-1, is EAGVAQSPRYKIIEKRQSVAFWCNPISGHATLYWYQQILGQGPKLLIQFQNNGVVDDSQLPKDRFSAERLKGVDSTLKIQPAKLEDSAVYLCASLATGAITEAFFGQGTRLTVV.

The chain links TRBV7-9 to TRBJ1-4, with D possibly matching TRBD1 (6 bases). The CDR3 runs to 17 residues. With 3 bases removed from V and 9 bases from J, the gap between germline ends came to 23 bases. Germline loops: CDR1 SEHNR, CDR2 FQNEAQ (reference sequence). Here the CDR3 reads CASSFPQGGGGGKKLFF. DNA of the CDR3: TGTGCCAGCAGCTTCCCCCAAGGTGGAGGGGGAGGGAAAAAACTGTTTTTT. The entire variable domain, with the rest obtained from reference TRBV7-9 and TRBJ1-4, is as follows: DTGVSQNPRHKITKRGQNVTFRCDPISEHNRLYWYRQTLGQGPEFLTYFQNEAQLEKSRLLSDRFSAERPKGSFSTLEIQRTEQGDSAMYLCASSFPQGGGGGKKLFFGSGTQLSVL.

V usage is TRBV28 and J usage is TRBJ1-1; D call uncertain. This CDR3 comprises 13 residues. Germline V CDR1 and CDR2: MDHEN, SYDVKM. V shed 3 bases and J shed 2 bases, with 7 bases lying between them. This CDR3 is CASSFRHNTEAFF. In DNA form, the CDR3 reads TGTGCCAGCAGTTTTCGGCACAACACTGAAGCTTTCTTT.

The chain carries TRBV10-2 and TRBJ2-7, with D possibly TRBD2 on 5 matching bases. CDR1 WSHSY and CDR2 SAAADI come from the germline V gene. The germline V and J ends were trimmed by 3 bases and 2 bases, with 17 bases remaining between them. This CDR3 region has 16 residues. This chain's CDR3 is CASSDRRQYTTYEQYF. In DNA form, the CDR3 reads TGCGCCAGCAGTGATCGGAGGCAGTACACCACCTACGAGCAGTACTTC.

The chain recombines TRBV30 with TRBJ2-1; D gene unclear. V dropped 0 bases and J dropped 0 bases, with 9 bases sitting between them. This CDR3 contains 15 residues. The germline V gene encodes CDR1 GTSNPN and CDR2 SVGIG (reference sequence). The CDR3 protein is CAWSVDKSSYNEQFF. As DNA, the CDR3 is TGTGCCTGGAGTGTAGATAAGAGCTCCTACAATGAGCAGTTCTTC.

The V call is TRBV28, the J call TRBJ2-7; D is perhaps TRBD1 (5 bases). The CDR3 contains 13 residues. CDR1 is MDHEN, CDR2 SYDVKM, per germline. Trimming removed 4 bases at V and 6 bases at J, with 13 bases between. In nucleotides, the CDR3 is TGTGCCAGCAGTTCCAGGGCATTCTTCGAGCAGTACTTC. It codes for CASSSRAFFEQYF.

This clone was seen just once. The rearrangement links TRBV30 to TRBJ2-7, with no clear D. Trimming cost V 2 bases and J 6 bases, with 8 bases left between them. The CDR3 is 11 amino acids. CDR1 GTSNPN and CDR2 SVGIG come from the germline V gene (reference sequence). CDR3 in amino acids: CAWSHPSEQYF. CDR3 nucleotide sequence: TGTGCCTGGAGTCACCCTAGCGAGCAGTACTTC.